Detailed here is one T cell receptor (beta chain). Its antigen target is currently unknown. No much larger clonotype is one base removed from it; base qualities were not supplied. Relative to germline, V is 5 bases shorter and J is 2 bases shorter, with 19 bases between their ends. Taken from the germline V gene (reference sequence), the CDR1 and CDR2 loops are DFQATT and SNEGSKA. Taken from cysteine to phenylalanine, the CDR3 has 15 residues. Kept here is only the CDR3 DNA, which spans 45 bases and is read in frame from base 1. Peripheral blood CD8+ and CD4+ T cells from healthy donors, Susac syndrome patients and multiple sclerosis patients were profiled by high-throughput TCR beta sequencing. Susac syndrome patients met recently defined diagnostic criteria for definite or probable disease. Bulk CD8+ and CD4+ T cells were purified magnetically by negative isolation, whereas CD8+ TEMRA cells were enriched by FACS. Blood was drawn into EDTA tubes, processed within 24 hours, and PBMCs were isolated by density gradient centrifugation. PBMCs intended for TCR sequencing were cryopreserved in liquid nitrogen and thawed later in a water bath at 37 degrees C. The sorted or isolated CD4+, CD8+ and CD8+ TEMRA cells reached a purity of at least 90%.

This sample is part of a study of CD8 T cells in Susac syndrome (dated by TCRdb to about 2019). Regarding the research as a whole: Among the Susac syndrome patients who were sequenced, clinically active disease was present in about 6 and clinical remission was observed in fewer than 10. Whether CD8+ T cell activation and differentiation in Susac syndrome was antigen driven was tested using repertoire sequencing. At blood withdrawal, Susac syndrome patients were therapy-naive, treated with corticosteroids (with IVIg additionally given to some), or treated with IVIg alone. CD8+ T cell repertoire clonality was compared between fewer than 13 healthy donors, approximately 14 Susac syndrome patients and fewer than 19 multiple sclerosis patients. General conclusions and limits of the study: Clonal expansion was observed in Susac syndrome CD8+ repertoires, with the highest expansion in CD8+ TEMRA cells and greater expansion in clinically active than in remitting patients. The TCR sequencing and HLA analysis was acknowledged to have included a relatively small number of individuals. Approximately 15 Susac-specific public clones were identified in the total CD8+ repertoire, and about 5 Susac-specific public clones were identified in the CD8+ TEMRA repertoire.

RNA was extracted using the RNeasy kit, and about 0.5 to 1 microgram was reverse transcribed with random hexamers. The immunoSEQ multiplex PCR assay, which covers 54 Vbeta and 13 Jbeta segments, was used to amplify TCR beta CDR3 regions. Bias from PCR amplification was corrected by using a synthetic template baseline for primer optimization and for computational correction. Per the source publication's procedure: Reads were assigned to V, D and J genes according to IMGT and analyzed in immunoSEQ Analyzer, with only productive sequences retained. Clonality was computed as one minus Shannon entropy normalized by log2 of the number of productive unique sequences. Public and private clones were assessed among the 100 most prevalent clones of each patient and control. A clone was defined as Susac-specific if it was absent from the healthy and MS cohorts, from 950 to 1,300 published viral clones and from other ImmuneACCESS disease sequences. Starting from the raw public reads, TCRdb applied fastp trimming at Q25, assembled clones with MiXCR and retained in-frame beta chains. One record per CDR3 amino acid sequence lists the most common genes and DNA. TCRdb's processing, not the authors' own work, is the source of the V and J calls. The sample includes about 130,000 distinct CDR3 sequences, with 95% observed a single time. In total, the top ten clones hold about 0.18% of the sample.

The chain employs TRBV20-1 and TRBJ2-7, with the identity of the D gene unclear. What was sequenced was CD8+ T cells from PBMCs. This receptor was obtained from a human donor with Susac syndrome. The DNA reads TGCAGTGCTGGCGGCCCCCTTCTAGGTCCCTACGAGCAGTACTTC. Its amino acids are CSAGGPLLGPYEQYF.